Below, 24 T cell receptor beta chains from the same sample are listed, as sequenced in a study of blood T cell repertoires in COVID-19. Method: immunoSEQ multiplex PCR; TCRdb's copy keeps in-frame clones and lacks some. The sample consists of 250,000 to 300,000 clones, about four fifths of them appearing once. Sequenced input: peripheral blood. The receptors here all came from a woman in her sixties or seventies with active or convalescent COVID-19.

This chain connects TRBV12-3 or TRBV12-4 to TRBJ2-1, with 8 bases matching TRBD1. The junction had 3 bases not matched to a gene; V was cut back by 4 bases and J by 13 bases. The CDR3 sequence is 11 residues long. The CDR3 nucleotides are TGTGCCAGCAGTTCTGGACAGGGACAGTTCTTC. This encodes CASSSGQGQFF.

This clone has only a few counts. The chain employs TRBV27 and TRBJ2-1; D remains unclear. Trimming removed 4 bases from V and 9 bases from J, with 10 bases in between. The germline CDR1 and CDR2 sequences are MNHEY and SMNVEV (reference sequence). This CDR3 comprises 12 residues. Here the CDR3 reads CASSSHSSEQFF. In DNA form, the CDR3 reads TGTGCCAGCAGTTCCCACAGTTCTGAGCAGTTCTTC.

The chain carries TRBV19 and TRBJ1-3; 9 bases align to TRBD1. The CDR3 spans 15 residues. V gave up 3 bases and J gave up 4 bases; unmatched junction bases: 4. Looked up from germline, CDR1 is LNHDA and CDR2 is SQIVND (reference sequence). The CDR3 loop is CASSMGQGGGNTIYF. The CDR3 region has the DNA TGTGCCAGTAGTATGGGACAGGGTGGAGGAAACACCATATATTTT. The full variable domain, rest sourced from reference TRBV19 and TRBJ1-3, is DGGITQSPKYLFRKEGQNVTLSCEQNLNHDAMYWYRQDPGQGLRLIYYSQIVNDFQKGDIAEGYSVSREKKESFPLTVTSAQKNPTAFYLCASSMGQGGGNTIYFGEGSWLTVV.

The chain is built from TRBV30 and TRBJ2-7; 7 nucleotides match TRBD1. The CDR3 totals 14 residues. CDR1 is GTSNPN, CDR2 SVGIG, per germline (reference sequence). The trim removed 0 bases at V and 0 bases at J, leaving 2 bases unmatched. The CDR3, as DNA: TGTGCCTGGAGTGTAAACAGGGGCTCCTACGAGCAGTACTTC. It codes for CAWSVNRGSYEQYF. Drawing the rest from reference TRBV30 and TRBJ2-7, the complete variable domain is SQTIHQWPATLVQPVGSPLSLECTVEGTSNPNLYWYRQAAGRGLQLLFYSVGIGQISSEVPQNLSASRPQDRQFILSSKKLLLSDSGFYLCAWSVNRGSYEQYFGPGTRLTVT.

The chain recombines TRBV23-1 with TRBJ2-3; maybe TRBD1 (5 bases). TRBV23-1 qualifies as an ORF whose function is uncertain. The ends were cut back, 4 bases at V and 3 bases at J, with 17 bases in the middle. The CDR3 contains 16 residues. CDR3 residues: CASSLNMTDPTDTQYF. In nucleotides, the CDR3 is TGCGCCAGCAGTCTAAACATGACAGACCCAACAGATACGCAGTATTTT.

J is TRBJ1-1 and V is TRBV9; D possibly corresponds to TRBD1 (6 bases). Germline V gene lookup returns CDR1 SGDLS and CDR2 YYNGEE. The CDR3 has 13 amino acids. Trimming stripped 4 bases from V and 8 bases from J, with 15 bases between. This CDR3 is CASSPRTVFEAFF. CDR3 DNA sequence: TGTGCCAGCAGCCCCCGGACAGTTTTCGAAGCTTTCTTT. The whole variable domain, filled in from reference TRBV9 and TRBJ1-1, reads DSGVTQTPKHLITATGQRVTLRCSPRSGDLSVYWYQQSLDQGLQFLIQYYNGEERAKGNILERFSAQQFPDLHSELNLSSLELGDSALYFCASSPRTVFEAFFGQGTRLTVV.

V gene TRBV9 combines with J gene TRBJ2-1, with TRBD2 as a possible D gene (6 bases). The CDR3 loop spans 14 amino acids. From germline, CDR1 is SGDLS and CDR2 YYNGEE. With 2 bases removed from V and 0 bases from J, the gap between germline ends came to 6 bases. DNA of the CDR3: TGTGCCAGCAGCGTCGGGGGCTCCTACAATGAGCAGTTCTTC. Translating gives CASSVGGSYNEQFF.

This sequence joins TRBV10-3 and TRBJ2-7; tentatively, D is TRBD2 (5 bases). With 2 bases removed from V and 6 bases from J, the gap between germline ends came to 8 bases. This CDR3 region has 12 residues. Germline V gives CDR1 ENHRY, CDR2 SYGVKD. This CDR3 is CAISEGLAEQYF. For the CDR3, the DNA is TGTGCCATCAGTGAGGGGCTAGCCGAGCAGTACTTC.

The chain combines TRBV6-5 with TRBJ2-7, with 8 positions matching TRBD1. The J segment lost 2 bases and the V segment lost 7 bases, leaving 7 bases of the junction unmatched. This CDR3 has 14 residues. Per germline, CDR1 MNHEY and CDR2 SVGAGI. This CDR3 is CASIKKDRAYEQYF. CDR3 in DNA: TGTGCCAGCATTAAAAAGGACAGGGCCTACGAGCAGTACTTC.

CDR3 in amino acids: CATPGVTSGRNNTGELFF. The CDR3 region has the DNA TGTGCCACCCCGGGGGTGACTAGCGGGCGAAATAACACCGGGGAGCTGTTTTTT. The chain carries TRBV2 and TRBJ2-2, with 10 bases fitting TRBD2. V shed 10 bases and J 2 bases; nucleotides not matched to a gene: 16. The CDR3 totals 18 residues. The germline V gene has CDR1 SNHLY and CDR2 FYNNEI.

The chain combines TRBV4-3 with TRBJ2-5; perhaps TRBD1 as D (5 bases). The germline V gene encodes CDR1 LGHNA and CDR2 YSLEER. Trimming removed 0 bases from V and 4 bases from J, with 15 bases in between. The CDR3 is 16 amino acids. CDR3 nucleotide sequence: TGCGCCAGCAGCCAAGAGGTCAGGGATTTTGGAGAGACCCAGTACTTC. Its protein is CASSQEVRDFGETQYF.

This rearrangement joins TRBV5-4 to TRBJ2-1; 7 positions match TRBD2. Unmatched junction bases numbered 9, after V lost 3 bases and J lost 3 bases. Germline values: CDR1 SGHNT, CDR2 YYREEE (reference sequence). The CDR3 contains 16 residues. The CDR3 sequence: CASSSPAGDFYNEQFF. The CDR3 nucleotides read TGTGCCAGCAGCTCCCCCGCGGGGGACTTCTACAATGAGCAGTTCTTC.

About this clone itself: An end of the junction differs from the germline gene, which may be a read error. This sequence joins TRBV5-1 and TRBJ2-5, with TRBD2 matching over 7 bases. The CDR3 consists of 15 residues. Germline loops: CDR1 SGHRS, CDR2 YFSETQ. Written as DNA, the CDR3 is TGCGCCAGCAGGTTGGCTAGGGAGGGCCAAGAGACCCAGTACTTC. Its translation is CASRLAREGQETQYF.

This chain joins TRBV9 and TRBJ2-1; TRBD2 matches 9 bases. Germline V gene sequence: CDR1 SGDLS, CDR2 YYNGEE. The CDR3 runs 16 residues. With 0 bases clipped from V and 7 bases from J, the junction kept 8 bases outside the gene matches. The CDR3 loop reads CASSVDGGGARNEQFF. The CDR3 bases are TGTGCCAGCAGCGTAGATGGCGGGGGGGCTAGAAATGAGCAGTTCTTC. The full variable domain, completed using reference TRBV9 and TRBJ2-1, is DSGVTQTPKHLITATGQRVTLRCSPRSGDLSVYWYQQSLDQGLQFLIQYYNGEERAKGNILERFSAQQFPDLHSELNLSSLELGDSALYFCASSVDGGGARNEQFFGPGTRLTVL.

The chain links TRBV27 to TRBJ1-6, with D possibly matching TRBD1 (5 bases). Germline assignment: CDR1 MNHEY and CDR2 SMNVEV (reference sequence). With 3 bases removed from V and 6 bases from J, the gap between germline ends came to 12 bases. The length of the CDR3 is 15 residues. The CDR3: CASSFQGGFNSPLHF. CDR3 nucleotides: TGTGCCAGCAGTTTCCAGGGAGGTTTTAATTCACCCCTCCACTTT.

This chain connects TRBV5-6 to TRBJ1-1, with TRBD1 matching over 7 bases. Germline V gene lookup returns CDR1 SGHDT and CDR2 YYEEEE. The CDR3 is 16 residues long. The J segment lost 8 bases and the V segment lost 1 base, leaving 14 bases of the junction unmatched. The CDR3 bases are TGTGCCAGCAGCTTGAGGCTGCGAGGACAGGACTCAGAAGCTTTCTTT. Encoded protein: CASSLRLRGQDSEAFF.

This sequence joins TRBV11-2 and TRBJ1-2; perhaps TRBD1 as D (5 bases). CDR3 size: 20 residues. The germline gives CDR1 SGHAT, CDR2 FQNNGV. V gave up 0 bases and J gave up 4 bases, with 27 bases separating them. This chain's CDR3 is CASSLDHPDEPRHGAYGYTF. The CDR3 DNA follows: TGTGCCAGCAGCTTAGATCACCCAGACGAACCACGACATGGGGCCTATGGCTACACCTTC.

This clone was recorded once. V usage is TRBV7-9 and J usage is TRBJ1-2, with D maybe TRBD1 (6 bases). V lost 4 bases and J 4 bases, leaving 19 bases between the germline ends. This CDR3 comprises 16 residues. The V gene's germline CDR1 is SEHNR and CDR2 FQNEAQ (reference sequence). The CDR3 sequence is CASSSRGGPRGYGYTF. The CDR3 nucleotides read TGTGCCAGCAGCTCTAGGGGGGGACCCCGGGGCTATGGCTACACCTTC.

The chain recombines TRBV4-3 with TRBJ1-4, with D hard to call. Trimming stripped 6 bases from V and 0 bases from J, with 20 bases between. The CDR3 length is 18 residues. Germline lookup yields CDR1 LGHNA and CDR2 YSLEER. For the CDR3, the DNA is TGCGCCAGCAGGTCAAGGGCAGGAGGCTCTGCAACTAATGAAAAACTGTTTTTT. It translates to CASRSRAGGSATNEKLFF.

This clone was detected only a few times. The V call is TRBV9, the J call TRBJ1-1, with D hard to call. Germline lookup yields CDR1 SGDLS and CDR2 YYNGEE. CDR3 length: 13 amino acids. The V and J ends lost 0 bases and 11 bases respectively, with 14 bases between them. In DNA form, the CDR3 reads TGTGCCAGCAGCGTAGCGGAAGTATCGGAGGCTTTCTTT. Protein: CASSVAEVSEAFF. Based on the CDR3 plus reference TRBV9 and TRBJ1-1, the full variable domain is DSGVTQTPKHLITATGQRVTLRCSPRSGDLSVYWYQQSLDQGLQFLIQYYNGEERAKGNILERFSAQQFPDLHSELNLSSLELGDSALYFCASSVAEVSEAFFGQGTRLTVV.

The chain carries TRBV10-3 and TRBJ2-7, with 8 bases lining up with TRBD2. Germline CDR1 is ENHRY and CDR2 is SYGVKD. The CDR3 totals 18 residues. After removal of 2 bases from V and 2 bases from J, the junction contained 14 bases not matched to a gene. The CDR3 reads CAISENSGGWRGAYEQYF. The CDR3 DNA follows: TGTGCCATCAGTGAGAATAGCGGCGGATGGCGGGGGGCCTACGAGCAGTACTTC.

This chain uses TRBV6-5 with TRBJ1-5, with D possibly matching TRBD1 (6 bases). Trimming left V 6 bases short and J 0 bases short, with 12 bases between. Germline V lookup: CDR1 MNHEY, CDR2 SVGAGI. This CDR3 spans 15 amino acids. The CDR3, as DNA: TGTGCCAGCAGCCTCAGGGACACTAGCAATCAGCCCCAGCATTTT. Translated, it gives CASSLRDTSNQPQHF.

The V call is TRBV3-1 (or the pseudogene TRBV3-2), the J call TRBJ2-1; unclear D gene. The germline gives CDR1 LGHDT, CDR2 YNNKEL (reference sequence). The CDR3 is 17 residues long. Trimming pared 2 bases from V and 0 bases from J, leaving 14 bases between. The CDR3 reads CASSQIGHPSSYNEQFF. As DNA, the CDR3 is TGTGCCAGCAGCCAAATTGGGCACCCCAGCTCCTACAATGAGCAGTTCTTC.

The V call is TRBV7-3, the J call TRBJ2-1, with a weak D call TRBD2 (6 bases). The ends were cut back, 1 base at V and 3 bases at J, with 16 bases in the middle. The CDR3 has 17 amino acids. The germline V gene encodes CDR1 SGHTA and CDR2 FQGTGA. In DNA, the CDR3 is TGTGCCAGCAGCTTAATGGGAGGTAGGCAGGGCTACAATGAGCAGTTCTTC. Protein: CASSLMGGRQGYNEQFF.